This TCR beta chain came from a study of cytomegalovirus exposure and HLA in healthy donors. Study context: It was reported in a later analysis that the same platform had been used for the approximately 120 validation repertoires as for the 666 first-cohort repertoires.

Profiled with immunoSEQ multiplex PCR; TCRdb holds only in-frame clones, not every one. The data hold approximately 88,000 clones, with about 95% observed a single time. Notes on the study in general: Reports indicated that the classifier achieved high specificity and sensitivity in diagnosing cytomegalovirus status. Confirmation in vitro established that a few CMV-associated chains were specific for CMV antigens.

The CDR3 is 10 residues long. Germline values: CDR1 SQVTM, CDR2 ANQGSEA. Deletions cut 7 bases from V and 6 bases from J, with 8 bases between. This clone was found once. Its antigen is as yet unknown. The receptor's source is a woman aged 18-30 years in good health and CMV-seronegative. Source material: PBMCs. The chain carries TRBV29-1 and TRBJ2-3; no clear D gene. CDR3 in amino acids: CSGSVDTQYF. CDR3 in DNA: TGCAGCGGGAGTGTTGATACGCAGTATTTT.